The T cell receptor beta chain described here comes from a study of cytomegalovirus exposure and HLA in healthy donors. In germline, CDR1 is MNHEY, CDR2 SMNVEV (reference sequence). CDR3 length: 14 amino acids. V was clipped by 7 bases and J by 4 bases; unmatched bases: 9. Vbeta (60) and Jbeta (13) primers were used in the PCR. Sequenced by immunoSEQ multiplex PCR; TCRdb stores in-frame clones only, minus some. The sample lists around 200,000 clones, nearly 80% occurring once. The sequenced sample was PBMCs. The TCR originated in a male donor in good health and CMV-seronegative. V is TRBV27 and J is TRBJ1-1; TRBD1 aligns across 7 bases. CDR3 coding DNA: TGTGCCAGCACCTCGACAGGGTCGGCCACTGAAGCTTTCTTT. It encodes CASTSTGSATEAFF.